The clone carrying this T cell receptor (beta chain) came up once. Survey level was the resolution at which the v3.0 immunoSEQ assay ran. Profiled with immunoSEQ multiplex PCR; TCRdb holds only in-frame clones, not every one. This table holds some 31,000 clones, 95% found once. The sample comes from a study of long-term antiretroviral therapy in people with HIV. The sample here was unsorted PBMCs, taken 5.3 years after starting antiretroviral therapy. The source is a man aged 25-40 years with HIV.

The CDR3 nucleotides read TGTGCCAGCAGCACCGGACAGGGGGCTAGCACTGAAGCTTTCTTT. Its protein product is CASSTGQGASTEAFF. V gene TRBV11-2 combines with J gene TRBJ1-1; 11 bases fit TRBD1. CDR3 length: 15 residues. With 5 bases clipped from V and 4 bases from J, the junction kept 6 bases outside the gene matches. CDR1 is SGHAT and CDR2 is FQNNGV in the germline V gene.